The source of this T cell receptor beta chain is a study of T cells of healthy individuals. TCRdb called the 5' RACE reads again in MiXCR, with one record for every CDR3 protein. The sample consists of 60,000 to 70,000 distinct CDR3 sequences, around 15% of them appearing once. V dropped 2 bases and J dropped 7; count of bases not matched to a gene: 13. CDR1 is SGDLS and CDR2 is YYNGEE in the germline V gene. The CDR3 is 16 amino acids. The sequence was collected from a human donor in good health. The rearrangement joins TRBV9 to TRBJ1-1; TRBD1 matches at 8 bases. This CDR3 is CASSVAPSGGQGEAFF. CDR3 bases: TGTGCCAGCAGCGTTGCCCCGTCAGGGGGCCAAGGTGAAGCTTTCTTT.